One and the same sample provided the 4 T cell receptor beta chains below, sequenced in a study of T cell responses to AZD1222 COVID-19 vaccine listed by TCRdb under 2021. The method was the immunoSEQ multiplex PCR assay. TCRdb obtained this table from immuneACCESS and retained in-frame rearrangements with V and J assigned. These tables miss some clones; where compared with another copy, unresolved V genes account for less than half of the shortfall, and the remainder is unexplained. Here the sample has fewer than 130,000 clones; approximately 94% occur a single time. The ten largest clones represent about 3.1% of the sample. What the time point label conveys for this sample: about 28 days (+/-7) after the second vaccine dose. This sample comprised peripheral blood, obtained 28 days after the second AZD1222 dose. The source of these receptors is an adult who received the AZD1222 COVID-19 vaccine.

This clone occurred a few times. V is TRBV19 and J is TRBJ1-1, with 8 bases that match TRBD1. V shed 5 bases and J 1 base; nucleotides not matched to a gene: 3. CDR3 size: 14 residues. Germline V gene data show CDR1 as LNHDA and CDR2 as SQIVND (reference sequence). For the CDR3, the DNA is TGTGCCAGTAGTGCAGGGGGCACGAACACTGAAGCTTTCTTT. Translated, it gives CASSAGGTNTEAFF. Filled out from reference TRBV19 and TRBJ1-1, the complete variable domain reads DGGITQSPKYLFRKEGQNVTLSCEQNLNHDAMYWYRQDPGQGLRLIYYSQIVNDFQKGDIAEGYSVSREKKESFPLTVTSAQKNPTAFYLCASSAGGTNTEAFFGQGTRLTVV.

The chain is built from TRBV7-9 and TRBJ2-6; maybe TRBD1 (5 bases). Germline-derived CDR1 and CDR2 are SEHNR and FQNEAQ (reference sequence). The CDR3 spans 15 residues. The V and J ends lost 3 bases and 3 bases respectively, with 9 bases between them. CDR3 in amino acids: CASSFVRGGANVLTF. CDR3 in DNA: TGTGCCAGCAGCTTCGTAAGGGGTGGGGCCAACGTCCTGACTTTC.

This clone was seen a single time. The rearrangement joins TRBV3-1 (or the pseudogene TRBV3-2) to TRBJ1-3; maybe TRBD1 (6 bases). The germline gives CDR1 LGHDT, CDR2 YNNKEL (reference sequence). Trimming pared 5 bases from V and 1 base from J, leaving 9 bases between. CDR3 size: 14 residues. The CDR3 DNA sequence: TGTGCCAGCAGCTTCACAGGGTCTGGAAACACCATATATTTT. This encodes CASSFTGSGNTIYF.

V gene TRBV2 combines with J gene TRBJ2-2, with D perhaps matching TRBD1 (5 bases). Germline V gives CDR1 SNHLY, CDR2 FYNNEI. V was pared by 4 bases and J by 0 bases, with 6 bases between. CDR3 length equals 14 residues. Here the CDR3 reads CASSVRANTGELFF. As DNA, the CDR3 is TGTGCCAGCAGTGTCAGGGCGAACACCGGGGAGCTGTTTTTT.